This TCR beta chain comes out of a study of blood T cell repertoires in COVID-19. Sequenced by immunoSEQ multiplex PCR; TCRdb stores in-frame clones only, minus some. The sample comprises over 250,000 clones, roughly 88% of which are singletons, and roughly 10% rests with the top ten. V dropped 8 bases and J dropped 2 bases, with 10 bases sitting between them. The CDR3 contains 12 residues. The V gene's germline CDR1 is GTSNPN and CDR2 SVGIG (reference sequence). Sequencing was carried out using peripheral blood. The receptor was derived from a woman between 65 and 79 years old with COVID-19, enrolled during active disease. The rearrangement joins TRBV30 to TRBJ1-3; D remains ambiguous. The CDR3 loop reads CARVRAGNTIYF. The CDR3 coding sequence is TGTGCCCGAGTCCGAGCTGGAAACACCATATATTTT.